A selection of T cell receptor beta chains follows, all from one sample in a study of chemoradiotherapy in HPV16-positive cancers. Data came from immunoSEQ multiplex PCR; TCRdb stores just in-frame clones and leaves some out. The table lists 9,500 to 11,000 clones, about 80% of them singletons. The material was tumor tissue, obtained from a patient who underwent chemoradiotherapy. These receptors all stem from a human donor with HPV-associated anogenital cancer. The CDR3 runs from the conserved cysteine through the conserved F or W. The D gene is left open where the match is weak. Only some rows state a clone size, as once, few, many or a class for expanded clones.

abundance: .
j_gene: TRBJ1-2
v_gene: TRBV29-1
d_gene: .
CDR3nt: TGCAGCGTTGAATCAGGGAGCTATGGCTACACCTTC
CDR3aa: CSVESGSYGYTF

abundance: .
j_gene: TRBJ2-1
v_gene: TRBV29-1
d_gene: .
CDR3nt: TGCAGCGTGATAATTACCTACAATGAGCAGTTCTTC
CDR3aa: CSVIITYNEQFF

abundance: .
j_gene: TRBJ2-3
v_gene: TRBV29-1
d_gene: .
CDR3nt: TGCAGCGTTGATTCGCCAGGAGGCACAGATACGCAGTATTTT
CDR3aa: CSVDSPGGTDTQYF

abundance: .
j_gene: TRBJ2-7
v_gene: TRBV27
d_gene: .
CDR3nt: TGTCCGCAATGGGGGCCCCCCTACGAGCAGTACTTC
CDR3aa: CPQWGPPYEQYF

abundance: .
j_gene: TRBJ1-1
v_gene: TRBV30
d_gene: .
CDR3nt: TGTGCCTGGGGTCAGGAGAACACTGAAGCTTTCTTT
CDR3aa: CAWGQENTEAFF

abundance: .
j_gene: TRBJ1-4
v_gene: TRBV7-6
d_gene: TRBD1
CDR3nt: TGTGCCAGCAGTTCCGCCGCTTCCGGGACAGGGCTCTGGGAAAAACTGTTTTTT
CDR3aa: CASSSAASGTGLWEKLFF

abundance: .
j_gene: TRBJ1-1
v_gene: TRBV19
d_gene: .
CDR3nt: TGTGCCAGTAGTATAAGAGACAGGTCCAACACTGAAGCTTTCTTT
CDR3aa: CASSIRDRSNTEAFF

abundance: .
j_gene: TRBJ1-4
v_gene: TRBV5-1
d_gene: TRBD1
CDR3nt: TGCGCCAGCAGCCTTGGGACAGGGAGTGGCCTAAGGGAAAAACTGTTTTTT
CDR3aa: CASSLGTGSGLREKLFF

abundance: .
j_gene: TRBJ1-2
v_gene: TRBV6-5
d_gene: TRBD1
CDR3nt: TGTGCCAGCAGTTACTCGCAACGCCAGGGGACAGCCATCACCTTC
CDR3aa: CASSYSQRQGTAITF

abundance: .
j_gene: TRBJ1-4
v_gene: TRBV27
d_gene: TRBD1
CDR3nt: TGTGCCAGCAGTTTAGGACAGGGCGGTGAAAAACTGTTTTTT
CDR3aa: CASSLGQGGEKLFF

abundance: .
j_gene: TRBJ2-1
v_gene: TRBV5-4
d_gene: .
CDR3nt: TGTGCCAGCGGCCTCGGGGGCGGGGACAATGAGCAGTTCTTC
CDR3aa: CASGLGGGDNEQFF

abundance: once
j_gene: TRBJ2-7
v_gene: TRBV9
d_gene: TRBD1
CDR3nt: TGTGCCAGCAGCGTGTCCGGGACAGGGGGCTTCCACGAGCAGTACTTC
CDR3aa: CASSVSGTGGFHEQYF

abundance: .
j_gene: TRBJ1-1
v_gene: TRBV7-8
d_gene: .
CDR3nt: TGTGCCAGCAGCTTAGGAATCATAAACACTGAAGCTTTCTTT
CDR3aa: CASSLGIINTEAFF

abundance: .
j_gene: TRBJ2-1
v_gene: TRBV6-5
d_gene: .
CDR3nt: TGTGCCAGCACCAGGGGGGACATCTACAATGAGCAGTTCTTC
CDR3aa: CASTRGDIYNEQFF

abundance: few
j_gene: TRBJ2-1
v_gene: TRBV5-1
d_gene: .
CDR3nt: TGCGCCAGCAGCTTGGTGGGGACTTCACCGTCAAGTGAGCAGTTCTTC
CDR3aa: CASSLVGTSPSSEQFF

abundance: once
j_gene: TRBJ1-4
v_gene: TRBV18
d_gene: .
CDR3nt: TGTGCCAGCTCACTCCATCAGGGCAGAGATGAAAAACTGTTTTTT
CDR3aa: CASSLHQGRDEKLFF

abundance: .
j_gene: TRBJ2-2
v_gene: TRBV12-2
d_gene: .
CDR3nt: TGTGCAAGTCGCTTTTCACCCCCTCAAGGGACAGGGGAGTTTTTTACCGGGGAGCTGTTTTTT
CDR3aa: CASRFSPPQGTGEFFTGELFF

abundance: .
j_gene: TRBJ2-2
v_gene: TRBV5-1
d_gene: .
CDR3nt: TGCGCCAGCAGCTTCGCAGGACAGAGGAACACCGGGGAGCTGTTTTTT
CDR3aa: CASSFAGQRNTGELFF

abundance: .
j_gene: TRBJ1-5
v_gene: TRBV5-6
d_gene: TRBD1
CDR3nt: TGTGCCACCCACAGGGGGAATCAGCCCCAGCATTTT
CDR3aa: CATHRGNQPQHF

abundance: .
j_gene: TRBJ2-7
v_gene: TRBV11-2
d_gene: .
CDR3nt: TGTGCCAGCAGCCCGCAGGGCCCCTACGAGCAGTACTTC
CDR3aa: CASSPQGPYEQYF

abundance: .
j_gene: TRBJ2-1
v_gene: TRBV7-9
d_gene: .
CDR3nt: TGTGCCAGCAGCTTAAATAGGGAATTGTACAATGAGCAGTTCTTC
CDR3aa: CASSLNRELYNEQFF

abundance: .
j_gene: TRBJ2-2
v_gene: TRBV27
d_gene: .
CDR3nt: TGTGCCAGCACCCAGAGGCAGGTGATTGGTGGAGGGGAGCTGTTTTTT
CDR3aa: CASTQRQVIGGGELFF